This T cell receptor (beta chain) came from a study of neoadjuvant anti-PD-1 for oral cavity cancer listed by TCRdb under 2021. Study-level background: Before curative-intent surgical resection, most patients were given three to four biweekly doses of nivolumab at 3 mg/kg. Patients who did not progress were given a fourth nivolumab dose at about day 43 and had definitive surgical resection on days 50-56. Responders were defined as patients with complete response, partial response or stable disease by RECIST 1.1; non-responders were defined as patients with progression. A 33% response rate was observed in the parent correlative cohort, in which around 12 patients were included. Here is what the overall study found, with its caveats: A higher pretreatment blood Treg/Th17 ratio correlated with both higher pretreatment blood TCRbeta clonality and lower post-treatment tumor TCRbeta clonality. After neoadjuvant nivolumab, non-responders showed significantly higher T cell clonality (Gini index) in PBMCs than responders did. The TCR analyses had only a few patients in each response group, and the authors called for validation in larger cohorts.

The junction carries 7 bases between V and J, which are trimmed by 0 bases and 1 base respectively. Counted from cysteine to phenylalanine, this CDR3 has 14 amino acids. This entry keeps only the CDR3 DNA: 42 bases, framed from base 1. Taken from the germline V gene, the CDR1 and CDR2 loops are SGHRS and YFSETQ. A word on this clone: It lacks a known antigen. Base qualities are not provided; no much larger clone lies one nucleotide away.

For deep sequencing of PBMC libraries, mostly 450 to 500 ng of input genomic DNA was used, and six replicates were run per sample. The immunoSEQ hsTCRbeta kit was used to prepare TCRbeta libraries according to the manufacturer's instructions. The finished libraries were brought together in one pool at approximately 3 nM, which was then read using an Illumina NovaSeq 6000 S4 flow cell. Turning to the authors' computational methods: Raw data preprocessing and quality control were performed with the immunoSEQ Analyzer. The analysis was restricted to productive rearrangements, with each unique CDR3 amino acid sequence defining a clonotype. Using the R package tcR, the researchers computed the Gini-Simpson index as their estimate of repertoire clonality. Gini indices were compared with Student's t test, and associations with tumor size change were assessed by Pearson correlation. TCRdb obtained this table from immuneACCESS and retained in-frame rearrangements with V and J assigned. These tables miss some clones; where compared with another copy, unresolved V genes account for less than half of the shortfall, and the remainder is unexplained. That table furnishes V, J and clone size, whereas the DNA furnished D and trimming. Present in this sample are some 66,000 clones, 83% of which were seen just once. The ten largest clones add up to approximately 3.6% of the sample.

Sample time point, as interpreted from the label and publication: before neoadjuvant nivolumab. None of the patients had received prior systemic or radiation treatment, and all were newly diagnosed with stage II-IVA oral cavity squamous cell carcinoma. The cohort was made up of patients with locally advanced, HPV-negative oral cavity squamous cell carcinoma. No culture maintenance or expansion was done, as the peripheral blood mononuclear cells went straight to analysis. Samples came from a longitudinal correlative study of a single-arm phase II trial of neoadjuvant nivolumab in oral cavity squamous cell carcinoma. Subject-matched pre- and post-treatment PBMCs and tumors from three responders and three non-responders were subjected to genomic DNA-based TCRbeta sequencing. Peripheral blood mononuclear cells were collected before nivolumab treatment and were collected again after treatment, at the time of surgery. The Maxwell RSC DNA from Cells kit was used to extract genomic DNA from PBMCs.

This clonotype was obtained from a person between 40 and 85 years old with oral cavity squamous cell carcinoma. The receptor chain draws on TRBV5-1 and TRBJ1-1; no D gene call is confident. Specimen: PBMCs, collected before nivolumab (anti-PD-1) treatment. For the CDR3, the sequence is CASSLEPGNTEAFF. The DNA sequence reads TGCGCCAGCAGCTTGGAGCCAGGGAACACTGAAGCTTTCTTT.